A single sample is the source of the 18 T cell receptor beta chains below, sequenced in a study of early T cells in non-severe SARS-CoV-2 infection. MiXCR was run by TCRdb on the 5' RACE reads, yielding one entry per CDR3 protein. The table lists over 45,000 distinct CDR3 sequences, 5.6% of them singletons, with around 4.4% in the top ten. The sample comprised whole blood. Receptors originate from an adult who was a healthcare worker with PCR-confirmed SARS-CoV-2 infection or an uninfected control (not recorded which).

At least ten counts were recorded for this clonotype. The chain joins TRBV7-3 to TRBJ2-1; no clear D gene. Germline V gene sequence: CDR1 SGHTA, CDR2 FQGTGA. The ends were cut back, 4 bases at V and 5 bases at J, with 9 bases in the middle. The CDR3 sequence is 13 residues long. Here the CDR3 DNA reads TGTGCCAGCAGCTCCTGGCCCCACAATGAGCAGTTCTTC. It yields the protein CASSSWPHNEQFF.

This clonotype was seen at least ten times. This rearrangement joins TRBV6-2 or TRBV6-3 to TRBJ1-4; 10 bases map to TRBD1. Looked up from germline, CDR1 is MNHEY and CDR2 is SVGEGT. Trimming removed 5 bases from V and 8 bases from J; junction bases left unmatched: 8. This CDR3 spans 15 amino acids. As DNA, the CDR3 is TGTGCCAGCAGTCGCGCCGGGACAGGGGCGGAAAAACTGTTTTTT. Amino acids: CASSRAGTGAEKLFF.

The table lists this clonotype with a few counts. The chain uses TRBV30 and TRBJ1-2; possibly TRBD1 for D (5 bases). CDR1 is GTSNPN, CDR2 SVGIG, per germline (reference sequence). V lost 0 bases and J lost 7, with 15 bases in between. The CDR3 loop spans 14 amino acids. The CDR3 sequence is CAWSVSRGDGGYTF. The CDR3 DNA is TGTGCCTGGAGTGTAAGCCGGGGCGACGGTGGCTACACCTTC.

This clonotype was counted ten times or more. V is TRBV20-1 and J is TRBJ2-5, with TRBD1 matching 7 bases. V lost 2 bases to trimming and J lost 4 bases; unmatched junction nucleotides: 10. The CDR3 contains 15 residues. The V gene's germline CDR1 is DFQATT and CDR2 SNEGSKA (reference sequence). The CDR3 is CSARKGAGLLETQYF. In DNA, the CDR3 is TGCAGTGCTAGAAAGGGGGCAGGCCTTCTAGAGACCCAGTACTTC.

This clonotype was detected only a few times. The rearrangement joins TRBV5-1 to TRBJ2-6; 13 positions match TRBD2. The germline CDR1 and CDR2 sequences are SGHRS and YFSETQ. CDR3 length equals 18 residues. The junction had 3 bases not matched to a gene; V was cut back by 0 bases and J by 3 bases. DNA for the CDR3: TGCGCCAGCAGCTTGGGACTAGCGGGAGGCTTTGGGGCCAACGTCCTGACTTTC. Protein sequence: CASSLGLAGGFGANVLTF. Looking up the rest from reference TRBV5-1 and TRBJ2-6 gives the full variable domain: KAGVTQTPRYLIKTRGQQVTLSCSPISGHRSVSWYQQTPGQGLQFLFEYFSETQRNKGNFPGRFSGRQFSNSRSEMNVSTLELGDSALYLCASSLGLAGGFGANVLTFGAGSRLTVL.

This clonotype occurred once. This chain connects TRBV7-2 to TRBJ2-7, with 8 nucleotides matching TRBD1. Germline V gene data show CDR1 as SGHTA and CDR2 as FQGNSA. The CDR3 loop spans 16 amino acids. V shed 3 bases, J shed 0 bases, and the junction held 7 bases outside the gene matches. The CDR3 coding sequence is TGTGCCAGCAGCTTTTACAGGGGGGCAAGCTCCTACGAGCAGTACTTC. Translation gives CASSFYRGASSYEQYF.

This clonotype showed up many times. The J gene is TRBJ1-1, the V gene TRBV25-1; 7 bases are a match to TRBD1. V lost 4 bases to trimming and J lost 9 bases; unmatched junction nucleotides: 8. This CDR3 comprises 13 residues. The germline V gene has CDR1 MGHDK and CDR2 SYGVNS. CDR3 in DNA: TGTGCCAGCAGTGGTTATCCGGGACAGAAAGCTTTCTTT. Protein product: CASSGYPGQKAFF.

This clonotype showed up many times. A junction end diverges from the germline sequence, so it may reflect a read error. V is TRBV7-8 and J is TRBJ2-1; 8 nucleotides line up with TRBD2. Germline assignment: CDR1 SGHVS and CDR2 FQNEAQ. The CDR3 covers 15 residues. This CDR3 reads CASSSSGGAPSYAVF. CDR3 DNA: TGTGCCAGCAGCAGCAGCGGGGGAGCACCCAGTTACGCAGTCTTC.

This clonotype showed up many times. V and J are TRBV11-2 and TRBJ2-6; the D is unclear. The length of the CDR3 is 15 residues. The germline V and J ends were trimmed by 0 bases and 0 bases, with 3 bases remaining between them. Per the germline V gene, CDR1 is SGHAT and CDR2 is FQNNGV. The CDR3 sequence is CASSLEGSGANVLTF. CDR3 DNA: TGTGCCAGCAGCTTAGAGGGCTCTGGGGCCAACGTCCTGACTTTC. Full variable domain (outside the CDR3, taken from reference TRBV11-2 and TRBJ2-6): EAGVAQSPRYKIIEKRQSVAFWCNPISGHATLYWYQQILGQGPKLLIQFQNNGVVDDSQLPKDRFSAERLKGVDSTLKIQPAKLEDSAVYLCASSLEGSGANVLTFGAGSRLTVL.

This clonotype was seen at least ten times. The V and J genes are TRBV2 and TRBJ1-5; tentative D call: TRBD1 (6 bases). Germline lookup yields CDR1 SNHLY and CDR2 FYNNEI. This CDR3 is 13 amino acids long. Trimming took off 10 bases at V and 2 bases at J, with 12 bases between the two ends. CDR3 bases: TGTGCCACCGCGGCAGGGGGCAATCAGCCCCAGCATTTT. This codes for CATAAGGNQPQHF.

This clonotype was picked up a small number of times. This rearrangement joins TRBV6-2 or TRBV6-3 to TRBJ2-5, with 10 bases lining up with TRBD2. The CDR3 sequence is 15 residues long. V lost 6 bases and J lost 0; bases outside the gene matches: 4. Germline CDR1 MNHEY, CDR2 SVGEGT. The CDR3 loop is CASRNSGGHQETQYF. The CDR3 DNA sequence: TGTGCCAGCAGGAATAGCGGGGGGCACCAAGAGACCCAGTACTTC.

Ten or more counts support this clonotype. The V gene is TRBV21-1, the J gene TRBJ1-4. TRBV21-1 is labeled a pseudogene. There are 16 residues in the CDR3. DNA for the CDR3: TGTGCCAGCAGCACCCCTCCGGAGAAGACTAATGAAAAACTGTTTTTT. Translated: CASSTPPEKTNEKLFF.

This clonotype was seen repeatedly, ten times or more. The rearrangement uses TRBV29-1 and TRBJ2-1; the match to TRBD2 covers 7 bases. This CDR3 spans 14 amino acids. Germline V CDR1 and CDR2: SQVTM, ANQGSEA. V was pared by 5 bases and J by 9 bases, with 13 bases of the junction left unmatched. The CDR3 region is CSVLGGGGWGEQFF. Here the CDR3 DNA reads TGCAGCGTTTTGGGAGGCGGGGGATGGGGTGAGCAGTTCTTC.

There are many counts of this clonotype. The chain is built from TRBV7-2 and TRBJ2-1; D is tentatively TRBD1 or TRBD2 (6 bases each). Germline assignment: CDR1 SGHTA and CDR2 FQGNSA. The CDR3 extends over 15 amino acids. V was shortened by 0 bases and J by 2 bases, with 8 bases between the two germline ends. DNA of the CDR3: TGTGCCAGCAGCTTAGCAGGGGGGACCTACAATGAGCAGTTCTTC. It encodes CASSLAGGTYNEQFF.

This clonotype was picked up a small number of times. This rearrangement joins TRBV14 to TRBJ1-1; D remains unclear. Germline-derived CDR1 and CDR2 are SGHDN and FVKESK. The CDR3 extends over 12 amino acids. Between the trimmed V and J ends, which lost 3 bases and 8 bases, there was a span of 10 bases. The CDR3 coding sequence is TGTGCCAGCAGCCACGCGACAACCGAAGCTTTCTTT. Protein: CASSHATTEAFF. The entire variable domain, with the rest obtained from reference TRBV14 and TRBJ1-1, is as follows: EAGVTQFPSHSVIEKGQTVTLRCDPISGHDNLYWYRRVMGKEIKFLLHFVKESKQDESGMPNNRFLAERTGGTYSTLKVQPAELEDSGVYFCASSHATTEAFFGQGTRLTVV.

This clonotype has at least ten counts. The V gene is TRBV27, the J gene TRBJ1-5; TRBD1 is a possible D gene (5 bases). CDR1 MNHEY and CDR2 SMNVEV come from the germline V gene (reference sequence). The CDR3 has 15 residues. V lost 1 base and J lost 4, with 11 bases in between. CDR3 region: CASSLLAGGNQPQHF. The CDR3 DNA sequence: TGTGCCAGCAGTTTATTGGCCGGGGGGAATCAGCCCCAGCATTTT.

The chain combines TRBV10-3 with TRBJ2-3; tentatively, D is TRBD2 (7 bases). V was shortened by 7 bases and J by 4 bases, with 12 bases between the two germline ends. The CDR3 loop spans 13 amino acids. Germline V gene sequence: CDR1 ENHRY, CDR2 SYGVKD. The CDR3: CAIMGAGADTQYF. The CDR3 DNA reads TGTGCCATCATGGGGGCGGGGGCAGATACGCAGTATTTT.

V usage is TRBV12-3 or TRBV12-4 and J usage is TRBJ1-5; 9 positions match TRBD1. The J segment lost 5 bases and the V segment lost 6 bases, leaving 5 bases of the junction unmatched. The CDR3 contains 14 residues. CDR3 amino acids: CASSHGQGYQPQHF. The DNA for the CDR3 is TGTGCCAGCAGCCACGGACAGGGGTATCAGCCCCAGCATTTT.